The rows below give T cell receptor beta chains drawn from one sample of a study of response to subunit inactivated influenza vaccine. Each CDR3 protein is one row after TCRdb ran MiXCR on the RT-PCR reads. Of 700,000 to 900,000 distinct CDR3 sequences in the sample, 21% were seen once. Sequenced material: PBMCs from blood, taken 4 to 6 days after vaccination. These receptors all come from a middle-aged man who received an inactivated influenza vaccine. CDR3s include the opening cysteine and the closing phenylalanine or tryptophan. D genes are given only for firm matches. A clone size is listed for some rows: how often the clone was seen (once, few, many), or a class if it is expanded.

v_gene	abundance	d_gene	j_gene	CDR3aa	CDR3nt
TRBV10-3	.	.	TRBJ1-4	CAISESGGSNEKLFF	TGTGCCATCAGTGAGTCTGGGGGTTCTAATGAAAAACTGTTTTTT
TRBV12-3/TRBV12-4	.	.	TRBJ1-1	CASGLRGGGTEAFF	TGTGCCAGCGGACTCCGGGGTGGCGGCACTGAAGCTTTCTTT
TRBV6-2/TRBV6-3	few	.	TRBJ2-1	CASSYTVSNEQFF	TGTGCCAGCAGTTACACGGTATCCAATGAGCAGTTCTTC
TRBV9	.	TRBD1	TRBJ2-7	CASTKGQASYEQYF	TGTGCCAGCACCAAGGGACAGGCCTCCTACGAGCAGTACTTC
TRBV5-1	.	.	TRBJ2-1	CASSLDLQLVEQFF	TGCGCCAGCAGCTTGGATCTCCAACTGGTTGAGCAGTTCTTC
TRBV6-1	few	.	TRBJ2-7	CASSDRSRAPEQYF	TGTGCCAGCAGTGACAGGTCCCGGGCTCCGGAGCAGTACTTC
TRBV20-1	few	.	TRBJ2-3	CSARGWGAPGTDTQYF	TGCAGTGCTAGAGGATGGGGGGCGCCCGGCACAGATACGCAGTATTTT
TRBV10-3	.	TRBD1	TRBJ1-3	CAISEPGQGMSGNTIYF	TGTGCCATCAGTGAACCGGGACAGGGGATGTCTGGAAACACCATATATTTT
TRBV12-3/TRBV12-4	.	.	TRBJ1-1	CASSLIRVAEAFF	TGTGCCAGCAGTTTGATCAGGGTGGCTGAAGCTTTCTTT
TRBV12-3/TRBV12-4	.	.	TRBJ1-1	CASSVGASFGAFF	TGTGCCAGCAGTGTTGGAGCATCTTTTGGGGCTTTCTTT
TRBV6-5	few	.	TRBJ2-5	CASSYSWGEYQETQYF	TGTGCCAGCAGTTACTCGTGGGGGGAGTACCAAGAGACCCAGTACTTC
TRBV5-1	few	.	TRBJ2-7	CASSLFEGGTYEQYF	TGCGCCAGCAGCCTGTTTGAGGGGGGGACCTACGAGCAGTACTTC
TRBV20-1	.	TRBD2	TRBJ2-7	CSASNGTRVYEQYF	TGCAGTGCTAGCAACGGGACTAGGGTCTACGAGCAGTACTTC
TRBV7-9	few	.	TRBJ2-1	CASSLDDTSEQFF	TGTGCCAGCAGCTTAGATGACACTAGCGAGCAGTTCTTC
TRBV12-3/TRBV12-4	.	.	TRBJ1-1	CASSFNGRAEAFF	TGTGCCAGCAGTTTTAATGGACGAGCTGAAGCTTTCTTT
TRBV20-1	many	TRBD1	TRBJ1-1	CSATSDRVGAFF	TGCAGTGCTACCTCGGACAGGGTTGGGGCTTTCTTT
TRBV5-5	.	.	TRBJ2-3	CASSLVSSYLTDTQYF	TGTGCCAGCAGCTTGGTCTCTAGCTACTTGACAGATACGCAGTATTTT